This TCR beta chain comes out of a study of T cells in localized non-small cell lung cancer. In germline, CDR1 is MDHEN, CDR2 SYDVKM. This CDR3 is built from 15 residues. V was trimmed by 1 base and J by 4 bases, leaving 10 bases between them. TCRdb's copy holds only in-frame clones and misses some; the assay was immunoSEQ multiplex PCR. The repertoire consists of about 52,000 clones, with approximately 90% occurring once and the leading ten covering 18%. There are a few counts of this clone. Its antigen is not identified. The study's findings and limits: Heterogeneity remains possible, as sequencing covered one tumor region only. The highest T cell clonality was in uninvolved adjacent lung, above tumor.

This receptor was obtained from a male donor at least 60 years old with stage III squamous cell lung carcinoma. The gene calls are TRBV28 and TRBJ1-4, with a possible D match to TRBD1 (5 bases). The sequencing here drew on peripheral blood, taken before any cancer treatment. CDR3 nucleotide sequence: TGTGCCAGCAGTTTATTCGGGGCTGTTAATGAAAAACTGTTTTTT. Protein sequence: CASSLFGAVNEKLFF.